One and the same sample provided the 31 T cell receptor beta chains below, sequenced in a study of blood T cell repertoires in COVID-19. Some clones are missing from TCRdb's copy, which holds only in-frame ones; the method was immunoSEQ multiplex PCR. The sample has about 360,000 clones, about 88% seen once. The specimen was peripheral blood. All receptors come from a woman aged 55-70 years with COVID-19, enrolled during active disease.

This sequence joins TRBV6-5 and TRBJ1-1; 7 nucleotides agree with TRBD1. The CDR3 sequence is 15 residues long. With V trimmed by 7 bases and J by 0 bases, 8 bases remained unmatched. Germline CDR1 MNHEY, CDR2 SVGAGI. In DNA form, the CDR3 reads TGTGCCAGCACACGAGGGGGCGGATTGAACACTGAAGCTTTCTTT. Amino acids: CASTRGGGLNTEAFF.

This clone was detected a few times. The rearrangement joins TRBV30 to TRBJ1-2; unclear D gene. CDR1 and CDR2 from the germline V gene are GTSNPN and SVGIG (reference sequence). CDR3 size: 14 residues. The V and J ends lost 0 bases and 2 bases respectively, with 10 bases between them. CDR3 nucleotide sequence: TGTGCCTGGAGTGTACTCGCCTCGAACTATGGCTACACCTTC. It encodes CAWSVLASNYGYTF. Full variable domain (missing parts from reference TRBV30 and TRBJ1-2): SQTIHQWPATLVQPVGSPLSLECTVEGTSNPNLYWYRQAAGRGLQLLFYSVGIGQISSEVPQNLSASRPQDRQFILSSKKLLLSDSGFYLCAWSVLASNYGYTFGSGTRLTVV.

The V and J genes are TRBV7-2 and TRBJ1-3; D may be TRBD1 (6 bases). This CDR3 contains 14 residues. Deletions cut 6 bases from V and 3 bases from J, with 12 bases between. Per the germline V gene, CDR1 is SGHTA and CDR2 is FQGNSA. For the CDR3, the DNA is TGTGCCAGCAGTCCTCAGGGGATTGGAAACACCATATATTTT. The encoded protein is CASSPQGIGNTIYF.

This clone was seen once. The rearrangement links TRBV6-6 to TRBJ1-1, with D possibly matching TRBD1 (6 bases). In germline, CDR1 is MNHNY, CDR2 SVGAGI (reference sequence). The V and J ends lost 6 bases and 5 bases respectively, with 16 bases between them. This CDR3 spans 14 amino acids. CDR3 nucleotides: TGTGCCAGCAGAACCGAGACAGGTGGGACTGAAGCTTTCTTT. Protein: CASRTETGGTEAFF.

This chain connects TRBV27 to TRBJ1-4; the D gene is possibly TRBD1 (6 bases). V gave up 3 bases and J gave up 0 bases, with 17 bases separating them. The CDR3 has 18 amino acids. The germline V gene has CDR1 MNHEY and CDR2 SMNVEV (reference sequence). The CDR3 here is CASSFRGLGPATNEKLFF. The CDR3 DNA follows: TGTGCCAGCAGTTTCAGGGGCTTGGGCCCAGCAACTAATGAAAAACTGTTTTTT.

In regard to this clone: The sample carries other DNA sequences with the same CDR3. Here the CDR3 DNA reads TGTGCCAGCTCACCTTCGGGACAGGGGGAGACCCAGTACTTC. Its translation is CASSPSGQGETQYF. The chain uses TRBV18 and TRBJ2-5; 10 nucleotides align to TRBD1. J lost 5 bases, V lost 3 bases, and 3 bases had no gene match. The CDR3 consists of 14 residues. CDR1 is KGHSH and CDR2 is LQKENI in the germline V gene.

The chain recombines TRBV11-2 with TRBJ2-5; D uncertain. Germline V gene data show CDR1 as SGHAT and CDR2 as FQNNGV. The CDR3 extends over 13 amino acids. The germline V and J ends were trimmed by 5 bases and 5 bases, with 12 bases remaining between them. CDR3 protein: CASSRQAGETQYF. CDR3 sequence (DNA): TGTGCCAGCAGCCGGCAGGCTGGGGAGACCCAGTACTTC.

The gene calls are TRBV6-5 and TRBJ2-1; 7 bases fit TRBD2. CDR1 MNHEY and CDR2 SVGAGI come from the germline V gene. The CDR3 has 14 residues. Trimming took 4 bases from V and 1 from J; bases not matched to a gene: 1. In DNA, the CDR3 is TGTGCCAGCAGTTGGGGAGGGTCCTACAATGAGCAGTTCTTC. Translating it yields CASSWGGSYNEQFF.

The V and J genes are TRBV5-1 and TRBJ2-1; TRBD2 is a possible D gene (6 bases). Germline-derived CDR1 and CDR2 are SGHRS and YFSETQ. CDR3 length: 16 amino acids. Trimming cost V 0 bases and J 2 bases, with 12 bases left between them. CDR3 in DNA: TGCGCCAGCAGCTTGGGGCGGGGAGGACCCTACAATGAGCAGTTCTTC. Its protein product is CASSLGRGGPYNEQFF.

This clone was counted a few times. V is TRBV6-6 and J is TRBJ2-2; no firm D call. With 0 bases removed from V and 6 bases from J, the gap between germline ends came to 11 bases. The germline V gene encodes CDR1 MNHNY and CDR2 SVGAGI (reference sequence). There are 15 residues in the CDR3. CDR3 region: CASSYSGSQPGELFF. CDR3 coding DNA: TGTGCCAGCAGTTACTCTGGCAGTCAACCCGGGGAGCTGTTTTTT.

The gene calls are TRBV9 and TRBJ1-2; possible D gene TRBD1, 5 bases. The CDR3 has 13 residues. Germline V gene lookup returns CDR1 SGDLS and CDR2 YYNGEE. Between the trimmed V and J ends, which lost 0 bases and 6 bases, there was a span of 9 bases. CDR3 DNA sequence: TGTGCCAGCAGCGTAGGTCCAGGGCATGGCTACACCTTC. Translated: CASSVGPGHGYTF.

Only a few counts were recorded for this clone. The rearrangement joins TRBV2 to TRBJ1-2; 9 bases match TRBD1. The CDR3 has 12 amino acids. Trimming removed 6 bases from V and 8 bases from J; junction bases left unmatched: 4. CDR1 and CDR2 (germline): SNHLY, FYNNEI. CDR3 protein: CASSPTGGGYTF. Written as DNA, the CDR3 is TGTGCCAGCAGCCCCACAGGGGGCGGCTACACCTTC.

The CDR3 bases are TGTGCCAGCAGCCAAGAATCGGCAGATACGCAGTATTTT. It is translated as CASSQESADTQYF. This chain links TRBV14 with TRBJ2-3; D ambiguous. Germline lookup yields CDR1 SGHDN and CDR2 FVKESK. V was trimmed by 0 bases and J by 4 bases, leaving 5 bases between them. This CDR3 has 13 amino acids.

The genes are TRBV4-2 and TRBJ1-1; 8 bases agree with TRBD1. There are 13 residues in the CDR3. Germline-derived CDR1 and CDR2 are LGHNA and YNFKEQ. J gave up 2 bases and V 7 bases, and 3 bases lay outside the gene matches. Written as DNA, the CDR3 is TGTGCCAGCAAAACAGGGGGAAACACTGAAGCTTTCTTT. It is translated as CASKTGGNTEAFF.

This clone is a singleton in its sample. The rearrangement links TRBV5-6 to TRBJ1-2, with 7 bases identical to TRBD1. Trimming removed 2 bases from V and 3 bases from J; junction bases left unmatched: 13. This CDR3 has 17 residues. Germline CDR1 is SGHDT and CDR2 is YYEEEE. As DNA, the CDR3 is TGTGCCAGCAGCTTTCGGGGTAGGGGGCTACGGGACTATGGCTACACCTTC. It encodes CASSFRGRGLRDYGYTF.

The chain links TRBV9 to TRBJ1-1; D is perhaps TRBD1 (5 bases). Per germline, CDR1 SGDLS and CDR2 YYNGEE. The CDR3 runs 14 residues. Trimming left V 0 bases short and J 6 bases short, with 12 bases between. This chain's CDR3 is CASSVAKGFAEAFF. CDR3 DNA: TGTGCCAGCAGCGTAGCTAAGGGGTTCGCTGAAGCTTTCTTT.

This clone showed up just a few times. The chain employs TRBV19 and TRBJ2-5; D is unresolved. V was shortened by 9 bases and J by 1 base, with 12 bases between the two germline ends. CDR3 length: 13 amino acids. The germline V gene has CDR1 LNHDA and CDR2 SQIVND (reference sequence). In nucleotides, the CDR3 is TGTGCCAGCCGACGGGTCCCCCAAGAGACCCAGTACTTC. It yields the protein CASRRVPQETQYF.

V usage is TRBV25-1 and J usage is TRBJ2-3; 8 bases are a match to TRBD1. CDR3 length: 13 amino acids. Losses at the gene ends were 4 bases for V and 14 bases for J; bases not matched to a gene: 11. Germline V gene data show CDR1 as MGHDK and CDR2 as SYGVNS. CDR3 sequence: CASSVIGQGAAYF. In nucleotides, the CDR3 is TGTGCCAGCAGTGTAATCGGACAGGGCGCGGCGTATTTT.

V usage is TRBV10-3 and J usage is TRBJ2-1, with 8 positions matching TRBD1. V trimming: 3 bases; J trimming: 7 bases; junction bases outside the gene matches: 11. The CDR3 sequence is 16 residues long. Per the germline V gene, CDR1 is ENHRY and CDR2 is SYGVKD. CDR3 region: CAISDTEQGGGNEQFF. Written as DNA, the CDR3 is TGTGCCATCAGTGATACTGAACAGGGGGGTGGAAATGAGCAGTTCTTC.

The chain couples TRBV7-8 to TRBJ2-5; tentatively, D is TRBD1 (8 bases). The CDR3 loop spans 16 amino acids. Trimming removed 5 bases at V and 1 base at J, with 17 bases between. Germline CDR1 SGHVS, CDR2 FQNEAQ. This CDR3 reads CASSLTTGGAQETQYF. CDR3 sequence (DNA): TGTGCCAGCAGCCTTACCACAGGGGGGGCCCAAGAGACCCAGTACTTC.

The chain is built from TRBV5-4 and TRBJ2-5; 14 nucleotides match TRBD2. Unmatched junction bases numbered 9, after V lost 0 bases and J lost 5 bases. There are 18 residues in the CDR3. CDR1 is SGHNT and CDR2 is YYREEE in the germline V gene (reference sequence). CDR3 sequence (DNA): TGTGCCAGCAGCTTGGGACGGAGACTAGCGGGGGGGCGGGAGACCCAGTACTTC. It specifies CASSLGRRLAGGRETQYF.

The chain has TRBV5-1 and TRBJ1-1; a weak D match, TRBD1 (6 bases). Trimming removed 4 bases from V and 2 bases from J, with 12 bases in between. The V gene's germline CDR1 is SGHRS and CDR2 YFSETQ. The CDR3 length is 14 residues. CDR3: CASSRGGSNTEAFF. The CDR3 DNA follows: TGCGCCAGCAGCCGGGGGGGCTCTAACACTGAAGCTTTCTTT.

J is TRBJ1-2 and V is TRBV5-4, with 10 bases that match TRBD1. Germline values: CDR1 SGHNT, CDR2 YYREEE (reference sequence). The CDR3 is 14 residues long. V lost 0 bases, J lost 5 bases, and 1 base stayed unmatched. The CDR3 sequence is CASSLGTGGYGYTF. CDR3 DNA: TGTGCCAGCAGCTTGGGGACAGGGGGTTATGGCTACACCTTC.

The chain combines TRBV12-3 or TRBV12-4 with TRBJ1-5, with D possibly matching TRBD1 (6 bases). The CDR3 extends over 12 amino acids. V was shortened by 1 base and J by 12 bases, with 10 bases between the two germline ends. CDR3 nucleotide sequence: TGTGCCAGCAGTTTAGGTACAGGGAGCCAGCATTTT. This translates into CASSLGTGSQHF.

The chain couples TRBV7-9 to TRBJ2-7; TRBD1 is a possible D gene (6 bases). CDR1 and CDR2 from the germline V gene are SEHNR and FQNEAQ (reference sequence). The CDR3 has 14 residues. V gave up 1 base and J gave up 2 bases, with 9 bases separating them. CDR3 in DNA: TGTGCCAGCAGCTTAGGCAGGGGCCCCTACGAGCAGTACTTC. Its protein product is CASSLGRGPYEQYF.

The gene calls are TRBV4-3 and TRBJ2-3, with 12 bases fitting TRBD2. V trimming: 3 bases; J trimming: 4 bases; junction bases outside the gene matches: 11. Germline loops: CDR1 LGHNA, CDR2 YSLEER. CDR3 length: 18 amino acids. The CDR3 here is CASSHATSGGRGADTQYF. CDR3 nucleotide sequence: TGCGCCAGCAGCCACGCCACTAGCGGGGGGAGAGGGGCAGATACGCAGTATTTT.

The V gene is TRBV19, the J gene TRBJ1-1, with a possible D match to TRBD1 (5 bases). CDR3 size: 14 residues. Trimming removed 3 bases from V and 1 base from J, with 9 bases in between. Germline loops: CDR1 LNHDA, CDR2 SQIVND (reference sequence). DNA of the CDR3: TGTGCCAGTAGTATTTTTACAGGGAACACTGAAGCTTTCTTT. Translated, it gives CASSIFTGNTEAFF.

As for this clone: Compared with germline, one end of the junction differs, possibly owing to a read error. In DNA, the CDR3 is TGTGCCAGCAGTTACAGCTTCTATGATTCACCCCTCCACTTT. It encodes CASSYSFYDSPLHF. The chain couples TRBV6-5 to TRBJ1-6; D gene unclear. There are 14 residues in the CDR3. Germline loops: CDR1 MNHEY, CDR2 SVGAGI.

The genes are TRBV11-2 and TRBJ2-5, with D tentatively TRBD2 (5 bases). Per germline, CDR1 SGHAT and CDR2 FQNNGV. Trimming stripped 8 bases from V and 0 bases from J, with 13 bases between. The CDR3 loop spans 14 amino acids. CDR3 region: CASANRGHQETQYF. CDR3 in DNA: TGTGCCAGCGCTAATAGAGGGCACCAAGAGACCCAGTACTTC.

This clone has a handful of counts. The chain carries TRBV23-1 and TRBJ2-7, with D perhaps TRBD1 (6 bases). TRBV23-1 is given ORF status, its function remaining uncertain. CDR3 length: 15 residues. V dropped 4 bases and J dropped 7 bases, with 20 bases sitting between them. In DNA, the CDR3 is TGCGCCAGCAGTCCAAACCCCCAGGGGTCGAAGGAGCAGTACTTC. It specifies CASSPNPQGSKEQYF.

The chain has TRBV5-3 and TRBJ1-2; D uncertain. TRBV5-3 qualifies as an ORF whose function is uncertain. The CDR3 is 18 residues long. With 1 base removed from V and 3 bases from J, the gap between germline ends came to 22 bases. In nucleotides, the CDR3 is TGTGCCAGAAGCTTGAGGTGGCACAGCCTAAATAACGACTATGGCTACACCTTC. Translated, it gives CARSLRWHSLNNDYGYTF.